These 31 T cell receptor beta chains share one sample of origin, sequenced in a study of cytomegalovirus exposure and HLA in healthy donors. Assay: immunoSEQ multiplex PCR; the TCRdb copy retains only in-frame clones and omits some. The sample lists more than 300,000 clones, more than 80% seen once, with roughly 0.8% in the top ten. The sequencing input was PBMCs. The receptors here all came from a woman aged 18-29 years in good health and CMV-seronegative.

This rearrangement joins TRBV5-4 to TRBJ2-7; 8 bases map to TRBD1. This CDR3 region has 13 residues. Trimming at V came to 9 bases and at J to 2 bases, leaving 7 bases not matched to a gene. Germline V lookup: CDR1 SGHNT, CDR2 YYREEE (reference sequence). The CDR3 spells CATSGQGTYEQYF. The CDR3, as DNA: TGTGCCACATCTGGACAGGGTACCTACGAGCAGTACTTC.

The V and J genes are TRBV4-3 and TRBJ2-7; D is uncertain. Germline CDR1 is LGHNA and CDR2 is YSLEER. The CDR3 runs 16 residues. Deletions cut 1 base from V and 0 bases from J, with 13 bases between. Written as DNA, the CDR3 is TGCGCCAGCAGCCAAGTGGCGGCCTTCAGCTCCTACGAGCAGTACTTC. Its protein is CASSQVAAFSSYEQYF.

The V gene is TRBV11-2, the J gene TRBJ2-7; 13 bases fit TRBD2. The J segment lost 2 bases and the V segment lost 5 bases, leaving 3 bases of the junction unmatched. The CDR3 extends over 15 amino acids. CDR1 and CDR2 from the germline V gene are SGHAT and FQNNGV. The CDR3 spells CASSNGTSGTYEQYF. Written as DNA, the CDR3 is TGTGCCAGCAGCAACGGGACTAGCGGGACCTACGAGCAGTACTTC.

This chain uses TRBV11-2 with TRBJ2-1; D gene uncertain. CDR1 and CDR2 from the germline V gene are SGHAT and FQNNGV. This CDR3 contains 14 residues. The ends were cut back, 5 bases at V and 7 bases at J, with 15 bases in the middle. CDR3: CASSPIWSGNEQFF. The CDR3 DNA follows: TGTGCCAGCAGCCCCATCTGGAGTGGGAATGAGCAGTTCTTC.

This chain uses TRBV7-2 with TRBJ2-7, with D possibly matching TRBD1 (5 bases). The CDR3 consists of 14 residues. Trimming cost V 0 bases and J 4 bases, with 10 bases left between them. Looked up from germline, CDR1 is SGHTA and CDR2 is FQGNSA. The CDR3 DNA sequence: TGTGCCAGCAGCTTAGCTGGGCAGGGATACGAGCAGTACTTC. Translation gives CASSLAGQGYEQYF. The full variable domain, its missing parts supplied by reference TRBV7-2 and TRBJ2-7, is GAGVSQSPSNKVTEKGKDVELRCDPISGHTALYWYRQSLGQGLEFLIYFQGNSAPDKSGLPSDRFSAERTGGSVSTLTIQRTQQEDSAVYLCASSLAGQGYEQYFGPGTRLTVT.

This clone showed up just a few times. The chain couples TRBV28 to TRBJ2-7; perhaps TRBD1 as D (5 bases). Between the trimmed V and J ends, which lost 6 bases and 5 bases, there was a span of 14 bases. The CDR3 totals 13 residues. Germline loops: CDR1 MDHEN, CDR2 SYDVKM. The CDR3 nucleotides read TGTGCCAGCAGACCACAGGCTACACACGAGCAGTACTTC. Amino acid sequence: CASRPQATHEQYF.

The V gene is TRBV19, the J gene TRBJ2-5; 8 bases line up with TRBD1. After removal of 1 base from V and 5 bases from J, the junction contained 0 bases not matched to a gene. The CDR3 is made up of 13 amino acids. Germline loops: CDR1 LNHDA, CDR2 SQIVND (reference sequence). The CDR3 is CASSIGQGETQYF. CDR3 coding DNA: TGTGCCAGTAGTATAGGACAGGGGGAGACCCAGTACTTC.

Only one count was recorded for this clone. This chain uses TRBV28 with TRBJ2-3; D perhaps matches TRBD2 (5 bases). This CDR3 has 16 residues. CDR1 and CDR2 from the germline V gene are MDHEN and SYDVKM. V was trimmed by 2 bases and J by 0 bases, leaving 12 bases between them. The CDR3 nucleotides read TGTGCCAGCAGTTTACCGGACTTACCTAGCACAGATACGCAGTATTTT. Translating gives CASSLPDLPSTDTQYF.

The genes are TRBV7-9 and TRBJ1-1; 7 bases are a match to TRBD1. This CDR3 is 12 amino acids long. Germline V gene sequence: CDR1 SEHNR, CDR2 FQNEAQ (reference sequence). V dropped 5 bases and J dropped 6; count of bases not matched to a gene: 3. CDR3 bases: TGTGCCAGCAGCGACAGGGAAGCTGAAGCTTTCTTT. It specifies CASSDREAEAFF.

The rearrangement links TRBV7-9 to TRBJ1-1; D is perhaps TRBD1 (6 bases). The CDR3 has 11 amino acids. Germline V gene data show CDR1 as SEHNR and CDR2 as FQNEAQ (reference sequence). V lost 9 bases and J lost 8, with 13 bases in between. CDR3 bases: TGTGCCAGTTTGACAGGCGCGGAAGCTTTCTTT. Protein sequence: CASLTGAEAFF.

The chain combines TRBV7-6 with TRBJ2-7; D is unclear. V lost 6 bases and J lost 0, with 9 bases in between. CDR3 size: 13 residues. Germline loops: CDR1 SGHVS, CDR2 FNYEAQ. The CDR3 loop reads CASRNPSSYEQYF. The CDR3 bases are TGTGCCAGCAGGAACCCGAGCTCCTACGAGCAGTACTTC.

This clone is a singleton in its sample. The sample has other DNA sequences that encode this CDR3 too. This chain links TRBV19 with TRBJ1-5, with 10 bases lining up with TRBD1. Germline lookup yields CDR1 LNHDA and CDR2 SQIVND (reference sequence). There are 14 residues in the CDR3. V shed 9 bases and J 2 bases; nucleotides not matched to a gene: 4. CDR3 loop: CASSGQGGNQPQHF. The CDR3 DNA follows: TGTGCCAGCAGTGGACAGGGGGGCAATCAGCCCCAGCATTTT.

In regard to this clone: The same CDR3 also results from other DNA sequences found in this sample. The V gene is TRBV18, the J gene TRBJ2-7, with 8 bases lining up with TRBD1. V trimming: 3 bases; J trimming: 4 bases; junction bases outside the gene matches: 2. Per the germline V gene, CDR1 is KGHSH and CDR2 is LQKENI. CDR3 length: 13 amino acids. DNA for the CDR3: TGTGCCAGCTCACCGGGACAGGATTACGAGCAGTACTTC. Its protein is CASSPGQDYEQYF.

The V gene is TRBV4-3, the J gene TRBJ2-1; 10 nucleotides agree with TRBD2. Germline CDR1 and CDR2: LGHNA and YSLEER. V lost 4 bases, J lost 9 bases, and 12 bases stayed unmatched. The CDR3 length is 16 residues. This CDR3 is CASSPSPQREGSEQFF. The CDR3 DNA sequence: TGCGCCAGCAGCCCCTCCCCTCAGCGGGAGGGTAGTGAGCAGTTCTTC.

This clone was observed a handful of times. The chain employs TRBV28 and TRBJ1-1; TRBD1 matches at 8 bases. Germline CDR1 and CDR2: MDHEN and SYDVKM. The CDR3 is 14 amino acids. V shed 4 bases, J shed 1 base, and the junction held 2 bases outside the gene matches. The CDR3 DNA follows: TGTGCCAGCAGTTCAACAGGGGGGAACACTGAAGCTTTCTTT. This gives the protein CASSSTGGNTEAFF.

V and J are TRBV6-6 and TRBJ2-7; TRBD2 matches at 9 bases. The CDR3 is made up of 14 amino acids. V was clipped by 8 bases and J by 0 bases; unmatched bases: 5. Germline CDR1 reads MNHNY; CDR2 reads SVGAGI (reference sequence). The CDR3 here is CASSPSGNSYEQYF. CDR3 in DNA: TGTGCCAGCTCACCTAGCGGGAACTCCTACGAGCAGTACTTC.

Here the CDR3 reads CASSEHQNEKLFF. The CDR3, as DNA: TGTGCCAGCAGTGAACACCAGAATGAAAAACTGTTTTTT. This chain links TRBV6-1 with TRBJ1-4; no firm D call. The CDR3 is made up of 13 amino acids. The germline V gene encodes CDR1 MNHNS and CDR2 SASEGT. V dropped 2 bases and J dropped 5 bases, with 6 bases sitting between them.

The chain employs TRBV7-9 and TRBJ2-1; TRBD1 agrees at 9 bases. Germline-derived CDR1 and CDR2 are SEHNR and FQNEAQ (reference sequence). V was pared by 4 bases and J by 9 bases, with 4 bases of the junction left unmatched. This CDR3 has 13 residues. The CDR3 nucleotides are TGTGCCAGCAGCTGGGACAGGGTGACTGAGCAGTTCTTC. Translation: CASSWDRVTEQFF.

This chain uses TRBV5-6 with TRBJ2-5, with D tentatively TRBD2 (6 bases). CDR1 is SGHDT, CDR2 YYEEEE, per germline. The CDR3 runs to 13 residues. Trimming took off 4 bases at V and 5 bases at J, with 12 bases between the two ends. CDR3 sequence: CASSPREEETQYF. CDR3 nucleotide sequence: TGTGCCAGCAGCCCCAGGGAGGAGGAGACCCAGTACTTC.

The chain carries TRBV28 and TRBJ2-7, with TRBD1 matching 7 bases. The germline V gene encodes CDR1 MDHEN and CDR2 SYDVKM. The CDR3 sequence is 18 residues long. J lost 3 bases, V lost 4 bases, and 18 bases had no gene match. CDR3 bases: TGTGCCAGCAGTTCGTCAGGGGGAACTCGGCGCGGGTTCTACGAGCAGTACTTC. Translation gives CASSSSGGTRRGFYEQYF.

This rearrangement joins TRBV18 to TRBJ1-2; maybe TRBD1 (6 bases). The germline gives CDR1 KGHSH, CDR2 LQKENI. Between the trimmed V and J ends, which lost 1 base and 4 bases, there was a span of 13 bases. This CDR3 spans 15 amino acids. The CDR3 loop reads CASSPQDSDSYGYTF. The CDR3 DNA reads TGTGCCAGCTCACCACAGGACAGTGATTCCTATGGCTACACCTTC.

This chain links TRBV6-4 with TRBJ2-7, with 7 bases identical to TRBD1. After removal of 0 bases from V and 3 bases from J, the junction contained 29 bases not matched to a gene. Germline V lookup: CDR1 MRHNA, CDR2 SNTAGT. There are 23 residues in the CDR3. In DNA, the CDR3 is TGTGCCAGCAGTGACTCGGTAGGCGCGTGGGGACAGTCAGGCAAATACCAGTTCTACGAGCAGTACTTC. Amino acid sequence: CASSDSVGAWGQSGKYQFYEQYF.

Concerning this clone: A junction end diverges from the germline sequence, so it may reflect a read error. CDR3 DNA: TGCAGTGCCCCCGACAGGGTTCCACCCCCATTT. Protein product: CSAPDRVPPPF. The chain is built from TRBV20-1 and TRBJ1-1; 7 bases are a match to TRBD1. Germline CDR1 DFQATT, CDR2 SNEGSKA (reference sequence). There are 11 residues in the CDR3.

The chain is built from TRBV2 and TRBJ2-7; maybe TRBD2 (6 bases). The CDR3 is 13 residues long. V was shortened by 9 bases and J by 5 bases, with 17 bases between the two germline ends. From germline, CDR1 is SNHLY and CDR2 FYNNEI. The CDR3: CARGASDWDEQYF. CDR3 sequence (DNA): TGTGCCAGAGGGGCTAGCGACTGGGACGAGCAGTACTTC. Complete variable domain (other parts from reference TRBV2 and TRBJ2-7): EPEVTQTPSHQVTQMGQEVILRCVPISNHLYFYWYRQILGQKVEFLVSFYNNEISEKSEIFDDQFSVERPDGSNFTLKIRSTKLEDSAMYFCARGASDWDEQYFGPGTRLTVT.

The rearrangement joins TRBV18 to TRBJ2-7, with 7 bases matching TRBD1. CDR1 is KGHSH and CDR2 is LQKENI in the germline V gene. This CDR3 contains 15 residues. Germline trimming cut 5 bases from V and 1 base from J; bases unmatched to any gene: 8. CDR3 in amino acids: CASSRIGTASYEQYF. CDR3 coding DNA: TGTGCCAGCTCAAGAATTGGGACAGCTTCCTACGAGCAGTACTTC.

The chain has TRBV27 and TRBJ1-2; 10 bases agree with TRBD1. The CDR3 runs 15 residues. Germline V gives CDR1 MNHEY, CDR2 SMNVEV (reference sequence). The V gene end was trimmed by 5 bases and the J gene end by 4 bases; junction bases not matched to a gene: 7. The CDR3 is CASSAGQGVLYGYTF. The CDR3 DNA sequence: TGTGCCAGCAGTGCTGGACAGGGGGTTCTCTATGGCTACACCTTC.

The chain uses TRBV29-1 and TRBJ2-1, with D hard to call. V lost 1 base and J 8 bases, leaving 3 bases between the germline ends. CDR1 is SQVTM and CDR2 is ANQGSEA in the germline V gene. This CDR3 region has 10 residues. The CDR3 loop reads CSVEGDEQFF. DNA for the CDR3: TGCAGCGTTGAAGGCGATGAGCAGTTCTTC.

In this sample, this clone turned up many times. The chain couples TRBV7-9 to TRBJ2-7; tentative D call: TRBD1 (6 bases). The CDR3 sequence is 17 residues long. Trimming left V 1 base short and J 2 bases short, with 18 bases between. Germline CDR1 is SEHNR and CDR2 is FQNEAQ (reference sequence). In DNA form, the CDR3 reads TGTGCCAGCAGCTTAGGGTCAGGTGGGGACACCACCTACGAGCAGTACTTC. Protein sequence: CASSLGSGGDTTYEQYF.

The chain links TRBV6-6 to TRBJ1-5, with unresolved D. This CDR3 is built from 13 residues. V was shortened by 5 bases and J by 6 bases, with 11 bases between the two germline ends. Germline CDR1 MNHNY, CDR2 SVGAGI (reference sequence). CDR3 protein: CASSNSGSQPQHF. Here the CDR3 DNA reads TGTGCCAGCAGTAACAGTGGGAGTCAGCCCCAGCATTTT.

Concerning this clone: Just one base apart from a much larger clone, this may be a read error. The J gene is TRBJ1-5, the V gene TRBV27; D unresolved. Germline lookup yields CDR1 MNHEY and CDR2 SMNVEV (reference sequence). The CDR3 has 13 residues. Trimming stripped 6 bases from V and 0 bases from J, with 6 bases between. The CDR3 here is CASSGDSNQPQHF. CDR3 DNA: TGTGCCAGCAGCGGGGATAGCAATCAGCCCCAGCATTTT.

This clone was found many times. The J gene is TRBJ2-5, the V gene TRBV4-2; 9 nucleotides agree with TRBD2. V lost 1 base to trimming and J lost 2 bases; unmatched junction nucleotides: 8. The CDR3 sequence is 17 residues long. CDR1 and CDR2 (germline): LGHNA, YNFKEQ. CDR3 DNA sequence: TGTGCCAGCAGCCAAGGGACTAGCGCGGGGGGTCAAGAGACCCAGTACTTC. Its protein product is CASSQGTSAGGQETQYF.